The sequence of this T cell receptor beta chain was determined in a study of blood T cells in healthy people across ages. Using a J-beta primer mix together with a sample-barcoded 5' primer, a second PCR was run for roughly 6 to 12 cycles. TCRdb reprocessed the 5' RACE reads via MiXCR and lists one record per CDR3 protein. The repertoire holds 650,000 to 800,000 distinct CDR3 sequences, with roughly 44% as singletons. The germline V gene encodes CDR1 SEHNR and CDR2 FQNEAQ (reference sequence). The V and J ends lost 2 bases and 4 bases respectively, with 12 bases between them. The CDR3 contains 16 residues.

The clonotype comes from a man in his 60s in good health. The chain is built from TRBV7-9 and TRBJ1-6, with a tentative D call TRBD1 (5 bases). The specimen was blood. This chain's CDR3 is CASSLQGGVYNSPLHF. In nucleotides, the CDR3 is TGTGCCAGCAGCTTACAGGGTGGGGTTTATAATTCACCCCTCCACTTT.